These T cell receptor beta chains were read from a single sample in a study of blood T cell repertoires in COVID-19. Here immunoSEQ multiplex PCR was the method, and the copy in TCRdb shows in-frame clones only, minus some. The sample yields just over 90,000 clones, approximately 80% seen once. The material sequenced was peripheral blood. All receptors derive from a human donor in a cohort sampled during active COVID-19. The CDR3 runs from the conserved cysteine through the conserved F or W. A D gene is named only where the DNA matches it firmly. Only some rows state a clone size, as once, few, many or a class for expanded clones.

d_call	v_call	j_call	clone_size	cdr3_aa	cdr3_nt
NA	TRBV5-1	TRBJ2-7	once	CASSLMDNTYEQYF	TGCGCCAGCAGCTTGATGGACAATACCTACGAGCAGTACTTC
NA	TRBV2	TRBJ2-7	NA	CASSDAGPTYEQYF	TGTGCCAGCAGTGACGCGGGACCAACCTACGAGCAGTACTTC
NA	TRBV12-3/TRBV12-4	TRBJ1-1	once	CASSIQGNTEAFF	TGTGCCAGCAGCATACAGGGTAACACTGAAGCTTTCTTT
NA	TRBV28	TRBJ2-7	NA	CASNPWTTPPYEQYF	TGTGCCAGCAATCCTTGGACTACTCCTCCCTACGAGCAGTACTTC
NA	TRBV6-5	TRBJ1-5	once	CASSYSSRSNQPQHF	TGTGCCAGCAGTTACTCTTCCAGGAGCAATCAGCCCCAGCATTTT
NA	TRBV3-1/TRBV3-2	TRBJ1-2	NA	CASSLGEGGYTF	TGTGCCAGCAGCCTCGGCGAGGGCGGCTACACCTTC
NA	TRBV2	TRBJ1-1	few	CASSPYTKMNTEAFF	TGTGCCAGCAGTCCATACACAAAAATGAACACTGAAGCTTTCTTT
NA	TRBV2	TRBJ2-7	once	CASSEASGTIYEQYF	TGTGCCAGCAGTGAAGCTAGTGGGACAATATACGAGCAGTACTTC
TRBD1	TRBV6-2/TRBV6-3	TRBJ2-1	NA	CASSRQGSYNEQFF	TGTGCCAGCAGTCGACAGGGGAGCTACAATGAGCAGTTCTTC
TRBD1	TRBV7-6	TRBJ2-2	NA	CASSSRDRAGELFF	TGTGCCAGCAGCTCCCGGGACAGGGCCGGGGAGCTGTTTTTT
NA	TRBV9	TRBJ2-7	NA	CASSPVGKSSYEQYF	TGTGCCAGCAGCCCCGTCGGTAAAAGCTCCTACGAGCAGTACTTC
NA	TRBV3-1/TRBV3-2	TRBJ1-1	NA	CASSQDRGRPAFF	TGTGCCAGCAGCCAAGATCGGGGGAGACCAGCTTTCTTT
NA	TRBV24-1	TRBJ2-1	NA	CATSDPPGYEQFF	TGTGCCACCAGTGACCCCCCAGGGTATGAGCAGTTCTTC
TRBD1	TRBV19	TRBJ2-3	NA	CASSTRNRGDTQYF	TGTGCCAGTAGTACCAGAAACAGGGGAGATACGCAGTATTTT
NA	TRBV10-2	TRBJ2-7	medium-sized	CASSEATAYEQYF	TGCGCCAGCAGTGAGGCGACAGCCTACGAGCAGTACTTC
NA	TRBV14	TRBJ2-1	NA	CASSQEVAARGGQFF	TGTGCCAGCAGCCAAGAGGTCGCCGCCCGAGGCGGGCAGTTCTTC
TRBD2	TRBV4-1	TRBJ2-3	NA	CASSTTRTSGGAGTDTQYF	TGCGCCAGCAGCACTACTAGGACTAGCGGGGGGGCAGGAACAGATACGCAGTATTTT
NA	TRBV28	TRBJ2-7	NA	CASKSGPGGEQYF	TGTGCCAGCAAAAGTGGTCCCGGGGGTGAGCAGTACTTC
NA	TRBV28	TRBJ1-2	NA	CASSSAATGALSGYTF	TGTGCCAGCAGTTCGGCGGCGACAGGAGCCTTGTCAGGCTACACCTTC
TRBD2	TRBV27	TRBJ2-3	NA	CASSASGAPGDTQYF	TGTGCCAGCAGTGCTAGCGGGGCCCCCGGTGATACGCAGTATTTT
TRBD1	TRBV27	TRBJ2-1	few	CASRGQGVGYNEQFF	TGTGCCAGCAGGGGACAGGGGGTAGGCTACAATGAGCAGTTCTTC
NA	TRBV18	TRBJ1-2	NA	CASSPGGQAYGYTF	TGTGCCAGCTCACCAGGCGGGCAGGCTTATGGCTACACCTTC
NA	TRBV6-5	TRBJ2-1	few	CASSPGLNYNEQFF	TGTGCCAGCAGTCCGGGACTGAACTACAATGAGCAGTTCTTC
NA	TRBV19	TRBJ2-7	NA	CASSQPGLFVAEQYF	TGTGCCAGTAGTCAACCCGGACTATTCGTCGCCGAGCAGTACTTC
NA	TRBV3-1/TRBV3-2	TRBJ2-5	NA	CASSRRLEETQYF	TGTGCCAGCAGCCGCAGACTAGAAGAGACCCAGTACTTC
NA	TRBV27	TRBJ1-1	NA	CASSGGEVTEAFF	TGTGCCAGCAGCGGGGGAGAGGTAACTGAAGCTTTCTTT
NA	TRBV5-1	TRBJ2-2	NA	CASTTANTGELFF	TGCGCCAGCACGACAGCAAACACCGGGGAGCTGTTTTTT
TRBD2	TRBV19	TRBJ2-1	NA	CASSIGGRWRSSYNEQFF	TGTGCCAGTAGTATTGGCGGGAGGTGGCGGAGCTCCTACAATGAGCAGTTCTTC
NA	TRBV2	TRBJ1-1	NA	CATTGLMNTEAFF	TGTGCCACTACGGGATTGATGAACACTGAAGCTTTCTTT
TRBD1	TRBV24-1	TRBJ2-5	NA	CATSSPRGTQETQYF	TGTGCCACCAGTTCGCCCAGGGGGACCCAAGAGACCCAGTACTTC
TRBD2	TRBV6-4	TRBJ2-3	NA	CASSDTTWLAGGDTQYF	TGTGCCAGCAGTGACACGACGTGGCTAGCGGGAGGAGATACGCAGTATTTT
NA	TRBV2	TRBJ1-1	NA	CASILDKNTEAFF	TGTGCCAGCATTCTTGACAAGAACACTGAAGCTTTCTTT
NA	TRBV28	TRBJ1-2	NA	CASSLSQYGYTF	TGTGCCAGCAGTTTATCCCAGTATGGCTACACCTTC
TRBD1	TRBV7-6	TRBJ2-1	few	CASSLSGTGNIVGSNEQFF	TGTGCCAGCAGCTTAAGCGGGACAGGGAACATAGTCGGTAGCAATGAGCAGTTCTTC
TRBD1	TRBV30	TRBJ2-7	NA	CAWATGVEQYF	TGTGCCTGGGCAACAGGGGTCGAGCAGTACTTC
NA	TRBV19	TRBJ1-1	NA	CATQGKVGNTEAFF	TGTGCCACCCAGGGGAAGGTTGGGAACACTGAAGCTTTCTTT
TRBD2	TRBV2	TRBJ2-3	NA	CASSEGSGLAGEGTQYF	TGTGCCAGCAGTGAAGGCTCGGGACTAGCGGGGGAAGGTACGCAGTATTTT
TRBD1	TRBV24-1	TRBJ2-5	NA	CATSMTGYQETQYF	TGTGCCACCAGTATGACAGGGTACCAAGAGACCCAGTACTTC
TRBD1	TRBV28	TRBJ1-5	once	CASSARDRPNQPQHF	TGTGCCAGCAGTGCCCGGGACAGGCCCAATCAGCCCCAGCATTTT
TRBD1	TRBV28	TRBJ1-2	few	CASKAGGHGYTF	TGTGCCAGCAAGGCAGGGGGGCATGGCTACACCTTC
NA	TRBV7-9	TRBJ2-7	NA	CASSLAPTGPGEQYF	TGTGCCAGCAGCTTAGCGCCGACAGGCCCTGGCGAGCAGTACTTC
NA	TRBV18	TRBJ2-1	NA	CASSPPLAQGFF	TGTGCCAGCTCACCGCCACTAGCACAAGGTTTCTTC
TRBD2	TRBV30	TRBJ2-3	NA	CAFIAGRPDTQYF	TGTGCCTTCATAGCGGGAAGACCAGATACGCAGTATTTT
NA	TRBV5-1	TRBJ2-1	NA	CASSLGPSPYNEQFF	TGCGCCAGCAGCTTGGGACCTAGCCCCTACAATGAGCAGTTCTTC
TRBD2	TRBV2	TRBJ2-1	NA	CASRIAGGNEQFF	TGTGCCAGCAGAATAGCGGGAGGCAATGAGCAGTTCTTC
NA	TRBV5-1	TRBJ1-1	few	CASSLEGGRTEAFF	TGCGCCAGCAGCTTGGAAGGGGGAAGGACTGAAGCTTTCTTT
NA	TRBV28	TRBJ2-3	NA	CASSFMRGNTDTQYF	TGTGCCAGCAGTTTTATGCGGGGAAACACAGATACGCAGTATTTT